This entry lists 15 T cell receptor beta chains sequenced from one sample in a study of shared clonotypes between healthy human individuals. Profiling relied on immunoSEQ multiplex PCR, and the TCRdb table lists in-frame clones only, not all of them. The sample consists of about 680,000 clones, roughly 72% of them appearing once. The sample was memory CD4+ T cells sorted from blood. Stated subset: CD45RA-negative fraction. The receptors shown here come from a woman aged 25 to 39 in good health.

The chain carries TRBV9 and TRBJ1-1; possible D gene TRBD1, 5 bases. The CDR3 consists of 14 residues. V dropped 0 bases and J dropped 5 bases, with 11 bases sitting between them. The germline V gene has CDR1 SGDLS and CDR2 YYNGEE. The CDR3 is CASSVVVGGTEAFF. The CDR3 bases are TGTGCCAGCAGCGTAGTAGTGGGGGGGACTGAAGCTTTCTTT.

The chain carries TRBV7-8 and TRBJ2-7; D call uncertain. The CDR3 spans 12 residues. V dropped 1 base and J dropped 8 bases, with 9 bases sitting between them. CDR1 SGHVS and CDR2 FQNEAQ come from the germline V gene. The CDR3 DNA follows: TGTGCCAGCAGCTTAGGTGGGGTACAGCAGTACTTC. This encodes CASSLGGVQQYF.

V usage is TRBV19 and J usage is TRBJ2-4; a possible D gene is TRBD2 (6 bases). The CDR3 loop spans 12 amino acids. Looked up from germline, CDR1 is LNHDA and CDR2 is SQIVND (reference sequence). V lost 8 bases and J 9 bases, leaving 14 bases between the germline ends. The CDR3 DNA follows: TGTGCCAGTTCCGGGACTCTGGGCATTCAGTACTTC. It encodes CASSGTLGIQYF.

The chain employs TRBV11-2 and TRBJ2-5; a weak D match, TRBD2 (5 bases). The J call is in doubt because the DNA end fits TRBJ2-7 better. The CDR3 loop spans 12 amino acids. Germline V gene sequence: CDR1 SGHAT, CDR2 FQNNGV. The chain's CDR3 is CASSFSEGEQYF. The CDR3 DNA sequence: TGTGCCAGCAGCTTTAGTGAGGGCGAGCAGTACTTC.

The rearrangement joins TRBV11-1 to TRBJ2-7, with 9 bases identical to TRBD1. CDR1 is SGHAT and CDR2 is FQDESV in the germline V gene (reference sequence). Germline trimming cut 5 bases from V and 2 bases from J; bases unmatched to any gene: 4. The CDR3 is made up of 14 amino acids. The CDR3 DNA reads TGTGCCAGCAGCCCCCGGACAGGGGCCTACGAGCAGTACTTC. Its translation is CASSPRTGAYEQYF.

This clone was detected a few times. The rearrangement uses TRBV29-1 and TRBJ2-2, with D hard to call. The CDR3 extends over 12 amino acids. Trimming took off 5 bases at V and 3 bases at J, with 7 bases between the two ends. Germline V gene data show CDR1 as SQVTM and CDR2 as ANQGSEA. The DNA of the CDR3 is TGCAGCGTTTTTCGGGACACCGGGGAGCTGTTTTTT. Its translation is CSVFRDTGELFF.

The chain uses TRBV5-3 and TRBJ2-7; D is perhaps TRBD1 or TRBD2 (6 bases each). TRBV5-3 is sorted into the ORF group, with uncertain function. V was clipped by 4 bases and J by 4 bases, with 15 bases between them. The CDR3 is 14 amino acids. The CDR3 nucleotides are TGTGCCAGAAGCCTGGTGGGGGGCCCTTACGAGCAGTACTTC. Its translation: CARSLVGGPYEQYF.

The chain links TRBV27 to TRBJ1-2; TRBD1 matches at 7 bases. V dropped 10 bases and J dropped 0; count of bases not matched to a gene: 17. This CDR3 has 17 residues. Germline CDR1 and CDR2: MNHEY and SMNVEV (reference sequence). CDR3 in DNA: TGTGCCACCAAGCCGATCATCCGGGACAGCCCTAACTATGGCTACACCTTC. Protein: CATKPIIRDSPNYGYTF.

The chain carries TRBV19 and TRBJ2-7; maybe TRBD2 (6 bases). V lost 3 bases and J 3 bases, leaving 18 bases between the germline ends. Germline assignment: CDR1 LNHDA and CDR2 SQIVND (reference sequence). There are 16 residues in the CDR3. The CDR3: CASSIRGWADLYEQYF. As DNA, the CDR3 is TGTGCCAGTAGTATTCGGGGGTGGGCCGACCTCTACGAGCAGTACTTC.

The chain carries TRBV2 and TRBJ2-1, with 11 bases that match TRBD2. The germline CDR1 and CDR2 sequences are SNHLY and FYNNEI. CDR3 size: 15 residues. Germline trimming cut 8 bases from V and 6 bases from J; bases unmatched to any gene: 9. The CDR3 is CASQAPGTSGNEQFF. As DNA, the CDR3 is TGTGCCAGCCAAGCCCCCGGGACTAGCGGCAATGAGCAGTTCTTC.

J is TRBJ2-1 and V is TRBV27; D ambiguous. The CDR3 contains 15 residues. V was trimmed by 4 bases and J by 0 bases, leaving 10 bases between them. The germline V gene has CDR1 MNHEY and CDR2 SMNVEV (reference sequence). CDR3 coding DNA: TGTGCCAGCAGTTACGGGCGCAGCTCCTACAATGAGCAGTTCTTC. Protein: CASSYGRSSYNEQFF.

The CDR3 nucleotides are TGTGCCAGCAGTGAAATCAATTACGAGCAGTACTTC. Amino acids: CASSEINYEQYF. This sequence joins TRBV2 and TRBJ2-7, with unresolved D. In germline, CDR1 is SNHLY, CDR2 FYNNEI. The V end lost 2 bases, the J end lost 4 bases, and 6 bases lay between the germline ends. This CDR3 contains 12 residues.

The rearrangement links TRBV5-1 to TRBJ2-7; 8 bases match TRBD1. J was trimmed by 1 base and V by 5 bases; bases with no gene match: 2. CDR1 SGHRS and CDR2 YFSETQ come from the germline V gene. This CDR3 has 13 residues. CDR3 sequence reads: CASSRDRSYEQYF. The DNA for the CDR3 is TGCGCCAGCAGTCGGGACAGGTCCTACGAGCAGTACTTC.

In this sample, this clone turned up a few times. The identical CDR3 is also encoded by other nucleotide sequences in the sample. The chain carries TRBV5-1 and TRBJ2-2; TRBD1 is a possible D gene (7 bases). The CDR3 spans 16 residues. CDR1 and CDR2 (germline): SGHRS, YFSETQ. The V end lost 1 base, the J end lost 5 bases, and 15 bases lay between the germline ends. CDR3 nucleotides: TGCGCCAGCAGCTTGCTCGCAGGGGGGAAAACCGGGGAGCTGTTTTTT. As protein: CASSLLAGGKTGELFF.

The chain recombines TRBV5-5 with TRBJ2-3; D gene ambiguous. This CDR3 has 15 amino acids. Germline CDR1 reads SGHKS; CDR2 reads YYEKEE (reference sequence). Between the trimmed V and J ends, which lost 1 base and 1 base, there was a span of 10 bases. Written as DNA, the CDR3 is TGTGCCAGCAGCTTGAGCAACGGGCGCACAGATACGCAGTATTTT. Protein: CASSLSNGRTDTQYF.